A single sample is the source of the 6 T cell receptor beta chains below, sequenced in a study of blood T cell repertoires in COVID-19. Sequenced by immunoSEQ multiplex PCR; TCRdb stores in-frame clones only, minus some. The sample yields roughly 36,000 clones, 85% to 95% seen once. Sequences were obtained from peripheral blood. These receptor sequences come from a man aged 55-75 years with active or convalescent COVID-19.

This chain joins TRBV15 and TRBJ1-5, with D perhaps matching TRBD1 (5 bases). CDR3 length equals 18 residues. Germline assignment: CDR1 LNHNV and CDR2 YYDKDF (reference sequence). V was shortened by 1 base and J by 3 bases, with 19 bases between the two germline ends. This CDR3 reads CATSRGVDTTVANQPQHF. Written as DNA, the CDR3 is TGTGCCACCAGCAGAGGTGTGGACACCACAGTAGCCAATCAGCCCCAGCATTTT.

The V gene is TRBV14, the J gene TRBJ2-1; 7 positions agree with TRBD1. The CDR3 loop spans 16 amino acids. Germline CDR1 is SGHDN and CDR2 is FVKESK. With V trimmed by 4 bases and J by 3 bases, 9 bases remained unmatched. In nucleotides, the CDR3 is TGTGCCAGCAGCCGCCCCGGCAGGGGGATCTACAATGAGCAGTTCTTC. Encoded protein: CASSRPGRGIYNEQFF.

The rearrangement links TRBV5-1 to TRBJ2-7, with D unresolved. Germline CDR1 SGHRS, CDR2 YFSETQ. Trimming removed 0 bases at V and 1 base at J, with 8 bases between. The CDR3 has 14 residues. The CDR3, as DNA: TGCGCCAGCAGCTTGGTTCCGGGTTCCTACGAGCAGTACTTC. Protein sequence: CASSLVPGSYEQYF. The full variable domain, completed using reference TRBV5-1 and TRBJ2-7, is KAGVTQTPRYLIKTRGQQVTLSCSPISGHRSVSWYQQTPGQGLQFLFEYFSETQRNKGNFPGRFSGRQFSNSRSEMNVSTLELGDSALYLCASSLVPGSYEQYFGPGTRLTVT.

The chain recombines TRBV4-2 with TRBJ2-1; possible D gene TRBD2, 6 bases. The germline V gene encodes CDR1 LGHNA and CDR2 YNFKEQ. Trimming stripped 0 bases from V and 3 bases from J, with 15 bases between. The length of the CDR3 is 17 residues. CDR3: CASSQDPGGFGYNEQFF. Here the CDR3 DNA reads TGTGCCAGCAGCCAAGACCCCGGGGGTTTTGGCTACAATGAGCAGTTCTTC.

The chain joins TRBV19 to TRBJ1-4; 8 nucleotides agree with TRBD1. The CDR3 runs to 15 residues. V shed 5 bases and J 8 bases; nucleotides not matched to a gene: 10. CDR1 and CDR2 (germline): LNHDA, SQIVND (reference sequence). CDR3 nucleotide sequence: TGTGCCAGTAGTGCCCAGGGGGCGCGGGGGGAAAAACTGTTTTTT. This translates into CASSAQGARGEKLFF.

The genes are TRBV5-5 and TRBJ1-2; D ambiguous. Trimming removed 3 bases from V and 5 bases from J, with 5 bases in between. The CDR3 is 11 amino acids. Germline V gene lookup returns CDR1 SGHKS and CDR2 YYEKEE (reference sequence). Here the CDR3 reads CASSSLYGYTF. The CDR3 nucleotides are TGTGCCAGCAGCTCCCTTTATGGCTACACCTTC.